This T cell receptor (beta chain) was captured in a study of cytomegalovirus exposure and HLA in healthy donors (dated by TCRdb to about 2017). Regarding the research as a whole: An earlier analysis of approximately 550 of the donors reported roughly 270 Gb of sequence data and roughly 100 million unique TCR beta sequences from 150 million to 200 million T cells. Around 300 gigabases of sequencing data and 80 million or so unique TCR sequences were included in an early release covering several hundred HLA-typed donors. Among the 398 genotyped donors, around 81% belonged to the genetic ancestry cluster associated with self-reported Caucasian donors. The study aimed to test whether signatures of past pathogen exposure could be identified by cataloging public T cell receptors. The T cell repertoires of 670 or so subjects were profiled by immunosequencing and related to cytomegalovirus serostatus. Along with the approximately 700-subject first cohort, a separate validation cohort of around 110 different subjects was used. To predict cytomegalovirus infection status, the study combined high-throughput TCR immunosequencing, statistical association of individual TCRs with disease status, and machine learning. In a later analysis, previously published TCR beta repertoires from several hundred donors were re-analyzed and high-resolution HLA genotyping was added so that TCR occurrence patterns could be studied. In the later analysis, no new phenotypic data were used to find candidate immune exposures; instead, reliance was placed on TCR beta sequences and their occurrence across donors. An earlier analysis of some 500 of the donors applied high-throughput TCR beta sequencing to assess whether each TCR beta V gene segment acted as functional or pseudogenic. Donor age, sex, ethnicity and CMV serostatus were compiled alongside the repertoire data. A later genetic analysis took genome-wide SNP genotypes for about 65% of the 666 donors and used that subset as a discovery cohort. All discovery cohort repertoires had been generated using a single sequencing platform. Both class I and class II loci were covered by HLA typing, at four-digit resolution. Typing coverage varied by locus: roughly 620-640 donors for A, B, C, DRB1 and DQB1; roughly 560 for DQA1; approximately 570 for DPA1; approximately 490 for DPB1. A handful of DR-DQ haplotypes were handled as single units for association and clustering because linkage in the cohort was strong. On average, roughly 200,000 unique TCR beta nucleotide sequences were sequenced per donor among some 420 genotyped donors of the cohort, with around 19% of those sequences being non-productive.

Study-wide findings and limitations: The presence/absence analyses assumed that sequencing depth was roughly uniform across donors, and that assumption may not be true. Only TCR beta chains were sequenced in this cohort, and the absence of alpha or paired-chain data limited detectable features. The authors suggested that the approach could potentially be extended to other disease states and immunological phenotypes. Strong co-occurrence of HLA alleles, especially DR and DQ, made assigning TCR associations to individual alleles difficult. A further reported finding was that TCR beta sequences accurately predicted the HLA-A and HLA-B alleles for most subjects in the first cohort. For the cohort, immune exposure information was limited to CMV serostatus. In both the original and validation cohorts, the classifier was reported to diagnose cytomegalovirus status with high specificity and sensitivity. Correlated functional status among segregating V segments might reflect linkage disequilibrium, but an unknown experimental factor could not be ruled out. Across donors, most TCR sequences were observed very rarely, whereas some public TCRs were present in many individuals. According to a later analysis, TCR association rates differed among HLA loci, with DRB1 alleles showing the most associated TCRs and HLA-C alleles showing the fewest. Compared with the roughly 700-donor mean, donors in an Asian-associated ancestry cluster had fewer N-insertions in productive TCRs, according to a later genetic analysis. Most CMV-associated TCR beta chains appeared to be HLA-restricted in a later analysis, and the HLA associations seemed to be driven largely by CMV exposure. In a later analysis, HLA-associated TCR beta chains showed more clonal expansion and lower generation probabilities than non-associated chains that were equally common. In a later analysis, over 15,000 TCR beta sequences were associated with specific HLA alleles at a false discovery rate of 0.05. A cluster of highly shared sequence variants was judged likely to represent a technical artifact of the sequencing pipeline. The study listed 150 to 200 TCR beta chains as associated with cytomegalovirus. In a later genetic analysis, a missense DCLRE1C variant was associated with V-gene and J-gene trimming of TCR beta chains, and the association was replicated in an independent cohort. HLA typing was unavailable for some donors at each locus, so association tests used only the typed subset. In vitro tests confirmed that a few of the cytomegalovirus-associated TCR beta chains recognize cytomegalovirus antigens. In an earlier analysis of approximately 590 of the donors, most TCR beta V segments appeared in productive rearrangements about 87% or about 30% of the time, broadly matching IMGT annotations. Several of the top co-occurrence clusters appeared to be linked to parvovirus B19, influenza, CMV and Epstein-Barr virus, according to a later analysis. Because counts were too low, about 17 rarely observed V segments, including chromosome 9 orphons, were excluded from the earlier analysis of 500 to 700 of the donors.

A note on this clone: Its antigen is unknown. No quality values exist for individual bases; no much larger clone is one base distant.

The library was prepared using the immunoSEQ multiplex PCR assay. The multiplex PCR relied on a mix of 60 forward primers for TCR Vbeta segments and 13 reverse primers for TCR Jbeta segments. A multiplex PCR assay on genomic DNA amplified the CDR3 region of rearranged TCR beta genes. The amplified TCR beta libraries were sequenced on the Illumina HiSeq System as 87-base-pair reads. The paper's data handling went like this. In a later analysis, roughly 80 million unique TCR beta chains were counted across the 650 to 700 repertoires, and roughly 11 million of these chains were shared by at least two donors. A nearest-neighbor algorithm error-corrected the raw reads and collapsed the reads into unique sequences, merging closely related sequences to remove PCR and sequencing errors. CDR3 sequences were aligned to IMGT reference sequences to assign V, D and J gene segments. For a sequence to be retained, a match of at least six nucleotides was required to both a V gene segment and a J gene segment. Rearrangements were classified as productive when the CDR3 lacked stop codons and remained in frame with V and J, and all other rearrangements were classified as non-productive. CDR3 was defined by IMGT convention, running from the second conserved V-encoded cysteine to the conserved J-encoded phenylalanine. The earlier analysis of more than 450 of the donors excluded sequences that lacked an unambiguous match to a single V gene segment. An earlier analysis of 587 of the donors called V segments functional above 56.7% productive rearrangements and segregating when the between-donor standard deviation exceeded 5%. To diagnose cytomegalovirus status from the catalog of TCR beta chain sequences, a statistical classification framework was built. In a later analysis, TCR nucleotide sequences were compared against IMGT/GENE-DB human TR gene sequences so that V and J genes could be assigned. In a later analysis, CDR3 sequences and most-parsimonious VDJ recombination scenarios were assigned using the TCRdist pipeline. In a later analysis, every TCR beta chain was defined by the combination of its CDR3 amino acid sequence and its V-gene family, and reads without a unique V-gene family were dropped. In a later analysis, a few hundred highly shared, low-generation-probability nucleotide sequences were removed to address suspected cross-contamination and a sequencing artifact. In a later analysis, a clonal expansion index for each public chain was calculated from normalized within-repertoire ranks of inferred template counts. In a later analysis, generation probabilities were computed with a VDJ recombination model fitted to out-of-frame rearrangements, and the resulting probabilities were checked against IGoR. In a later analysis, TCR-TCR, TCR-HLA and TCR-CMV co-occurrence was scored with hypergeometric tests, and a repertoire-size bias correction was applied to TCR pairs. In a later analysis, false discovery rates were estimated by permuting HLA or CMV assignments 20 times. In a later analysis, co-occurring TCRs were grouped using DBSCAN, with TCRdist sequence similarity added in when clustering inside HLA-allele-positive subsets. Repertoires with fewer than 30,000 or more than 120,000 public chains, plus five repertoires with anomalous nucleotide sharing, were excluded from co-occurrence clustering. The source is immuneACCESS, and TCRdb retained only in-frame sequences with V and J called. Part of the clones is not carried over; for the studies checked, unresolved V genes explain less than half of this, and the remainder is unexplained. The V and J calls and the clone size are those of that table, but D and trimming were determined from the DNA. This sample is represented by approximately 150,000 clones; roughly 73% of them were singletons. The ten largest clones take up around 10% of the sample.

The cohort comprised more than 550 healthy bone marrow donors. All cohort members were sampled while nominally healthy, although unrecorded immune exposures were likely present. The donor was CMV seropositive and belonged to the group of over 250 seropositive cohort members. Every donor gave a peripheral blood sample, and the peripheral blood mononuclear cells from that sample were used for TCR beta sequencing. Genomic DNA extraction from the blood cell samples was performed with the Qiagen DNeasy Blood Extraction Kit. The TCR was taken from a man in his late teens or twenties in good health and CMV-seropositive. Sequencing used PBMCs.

The CDR3 protein sequence reads: CATSRERGLAYGYTF. In nucleotides, the sequence is TGTGCCACCAGCAGAGAAAGGGGGCTGGCCTATGGCTACACCTTC. The chain couples TRBV15 to TRBJ1-2, with 7 bases matching TRBD1. V is cut back by 0 bases and J by 4 bases, with 5 bases in the junction unmatched. Measured from the cysteine to the phenylalanine, the CDR3 is 15 residues long. The retained sequence is limited to the CDR3, 45 bases, with the frame set at the first base. In the germline V gene (reference sequence), CDR1 corresponds to LNHNV and CDR2 to YYDKDF.